This T cell receptor beta chain was found in a study of a mutant IDH1 vaccine in newly diagnosed glioma. Study at large: Weeks 1, 3, 5, 7, 11, 15, 19 and 23 were when patients received their eight vaccinations.

As to time point: week 5, during vaccination. Vaccinated patients received 300 ug of mutant IDH1 20-mer peptide per dose, with topical imiquimod. Findings of the study overall: Vaccination induced immune responses in over 85% of patients.

CDR1 is ENHRY, CDR2 SYGVKD, per germline. The CDR3 is 13 residues long. V gave up 10 bases and J gave up 0 bases; unmatched junction bases: 3. Generated by immunoSEQ multiplex PCR, the TCRdb table keeps only in-frame clones and is missing some. Here the sample spans tens of thousands of clones, roughly 92% being singletons. As for this clone: Its target is unknown.

This sequence joins TRBV10-3 and TRBJ1-3, with 7 bases aligning to TRBD1. The source of this sequence is a man between 45 and 60 years old with glioma. Sample: PBMCs, taken from a glioma patient whose treatment included an IDH1 peptide vaccine. This CDR3 reads CANGQDSGNTIYF. As DNA, the CDR3 is TGTGCCAATGGACAGGACTCTGGAAACACCATATATTTT.